This T cell receptor beta chain originates from a study of PD-1 blockade in classical Hodgkin lymphoma. The germline V and J ends were trimmed by 0 bases and 7 bases, with 9 bases remaining between them. The CDR3 sequence is 13 residues long. Germline V CDR1 and CDR2: LGHNA, YSLEER. The time point denotes: newly diagnosed, previously untreated cHL patient sample. The protocol was immunoSEQ multiplex PCR, while the TCRdb copy is restricted to in-frame clones and leaves out a portion. The sample includes 70,000 or so clones, over 90% of them seen just once. This TCR came from a human donor with classical Hodgkin lymphoma. Sequenced input: peripheral blood mononuclear cells (PBMCs). This chain connects TRBV4-3 to TRBJ1-2; a possible D gene is TRBD1 (5 bases). The chain's CDR3 is CASSQEGVFGYTF. The CDR3 nucleotides read TGCGCCAGCAGCCAAGAGGGGGTCTTTGGCTACACCTTC.